Listed below are T cell receptor beta chains from one sample, sequenced in a study of T cells in Graves' hyperthyroidism and ophthalmopathy. TCRdb re-analysed the multiplex PCR reads in MiXCR, keeping a single row per CDR3 protein. The sample lists 250,000 to 300,000 distinct CDR3 sequences; 13% to 15% were seen once. Material: blood. These receptors originate from a woman between 45 and 60 years old with Graves' hyperthyroidism that later progressed to Graves' ophthalmopathy. CDR3s include the opening cysteine and the closing phenylalanine or tryptophan. Fields, in order: V gene, J gene, CDR3 protein.

TRBV27,TRBJ2-7,CASSLGFDSTYEQYF
TRBV4-1,TRBJ2-5,CASSPGGGREAQYF
TRBV12-3/TRBV12-4,TRBJ1-1,CASLGLNTEAFF
TRBV28,TRBJ2-7,CASSPRHEQYF
TRBV6-1,TRBJ2-7,CASSPDRVYEQYF
TRBV20-1,TRBJ1-2,CSARAGTGGGGYTF
TRBV18,TRBJ1-4,CASSPDRVEKLFF
TRBV9,TRBJ2-1,CASSVASGSKEQFF
TRBV7-8,TRBJ2-3,CASLSGRMDTQYF
TRBV20-1,TRBJ2-7,CSARDLGTSQYF
TRBV6-1,TRBJ2-7,CASQKAGTVPYEQYF